This TCR beta chain originates from a study of T cells in Graves' hyperthyroidism and ophthalmopathy. Study summary: Before any treatment, at initial diagnosis, peripheral blood was collected.

The V end was cut by 2 bases, the J end by 6 bases, with 14 bases between. The CDR3 runs 15 residues. The germline V gene encodes CDR1 MNHNY and CDR2 SVGAGI (reference sequence). Lactation, pregnancy, other autoimmune disease or uncontrolled infection led to exclusion of patients. RNA transcripts provided the source from which TCR beta CDR3 regions were amplified. HTBI primers drove first-round RT-PCR of the TCR CDR3. Using its own MiXCR run on the multiplex PCR reads, TCRdb lists one record per CDR3 protein. Here the sample spans around 720,000 distinct CDR3 sequences, 30% to 40% being singletons. This clonotype was observed at least ten times. Its antigen remains unknown. Study observations and caveats: Blood also contained most expanded thyroid clonotypes above 0.001.

The sequence came from a woman aged 40 to 50 with Graves' hyperthyroidism. The sample consisted of blood. The gene calls are TRBV6-6 and TRBJ1-5; weak D call: TRBD1 (5 bases). The CDR3 DNA reads as TGTGCCAGCAGTTACGTTGGCGGGGGAGGTCAGCCCCAGCATTTT. Its translation: CASSYVGGGGQPQHF.